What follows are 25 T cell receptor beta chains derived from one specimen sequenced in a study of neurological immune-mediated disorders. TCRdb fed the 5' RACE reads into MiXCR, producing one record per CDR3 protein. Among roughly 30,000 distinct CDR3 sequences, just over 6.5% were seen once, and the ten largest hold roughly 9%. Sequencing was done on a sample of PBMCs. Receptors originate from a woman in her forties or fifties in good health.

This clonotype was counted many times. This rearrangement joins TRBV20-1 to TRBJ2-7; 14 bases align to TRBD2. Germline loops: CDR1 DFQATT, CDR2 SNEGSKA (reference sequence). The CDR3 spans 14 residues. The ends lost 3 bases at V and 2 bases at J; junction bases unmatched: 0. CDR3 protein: CSARTSGRAYEQYF. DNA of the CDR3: TGCAGTGCTAGGACTAGCGGGAGGGCCTACGAGCAGTACTTC.

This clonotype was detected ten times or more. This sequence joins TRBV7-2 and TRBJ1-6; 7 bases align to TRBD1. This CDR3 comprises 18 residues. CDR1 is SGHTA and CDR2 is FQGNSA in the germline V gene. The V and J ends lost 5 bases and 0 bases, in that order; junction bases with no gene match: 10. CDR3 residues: CASSATGLGGSYNSPLHF. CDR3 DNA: TGTGCCAGCAGCGCGACAGGGTTAGGTGGCTCCTATAATTCACCCCTCCACTTT.

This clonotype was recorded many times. DNA of the CDR3: TGCAGTGCTCTCTCGCAGGACTCAGGACAGCCCCAGCATTTT. This translates into CSALSQDSGQPQHF. J is TRBJ1-5 and V is TRBV20-1; unclear D gene. The CDR3 is made up of 14 amino acids. The ends were cut back, 5 bases at V and 7 bases at J, with 18 bases in the middle. The germline gives CDR1 DFQATT, CDR2 SNEGSKA (reference sequence).

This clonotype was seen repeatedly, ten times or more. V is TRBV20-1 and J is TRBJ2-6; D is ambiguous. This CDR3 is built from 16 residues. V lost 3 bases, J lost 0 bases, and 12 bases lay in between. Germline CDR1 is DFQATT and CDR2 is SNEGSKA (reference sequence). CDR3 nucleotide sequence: TGCAGTGCTAGTGCAGGATTCAGCTCTGGGGCCAACGTCCTGACTTTC. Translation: CSASAGFSSGANVLTF.

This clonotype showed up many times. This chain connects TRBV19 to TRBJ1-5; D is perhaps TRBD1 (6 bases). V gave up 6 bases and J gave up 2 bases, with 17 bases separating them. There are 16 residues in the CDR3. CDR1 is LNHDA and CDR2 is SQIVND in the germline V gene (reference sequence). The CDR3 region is CASRNGGRGGNQPQHF. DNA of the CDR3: TGTGCCAGTAGAAACGGGGGCAGGGGTGGCAATCAGCCCCAGCATTTT.

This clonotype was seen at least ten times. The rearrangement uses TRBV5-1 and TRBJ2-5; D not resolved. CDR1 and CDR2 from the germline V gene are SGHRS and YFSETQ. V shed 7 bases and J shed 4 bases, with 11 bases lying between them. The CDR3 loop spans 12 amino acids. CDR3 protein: CASGLKAETQYF. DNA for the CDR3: TGCGCCAGCGGCCTAAAGGCAGAGACCCAGTACTTC. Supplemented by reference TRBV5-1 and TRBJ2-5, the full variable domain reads KAGVTQTPRYLIKTRGQQVTLSCSPISGHRSVSWYQQTPGQGLQFLFEYFSETQRNKGNFPGRFSGRQFSNSRSEMNVSTLELGDSALYLCASGLKAETQYFGPGTRLLVL.

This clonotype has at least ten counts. DNA for the CDR3: TGCAGTGCAAGGGGGGAACCCGATTCACCCCTCCACTTT. Translating it yields CSARGEPDSPLHF. The chain employs TRBV20-1 and TRBJ1-6; a possible D gene is TRBD1 (6 bases). From germline, CDR1 is DFQATT and CDR2 SNEGSKA (reference sequence). The CDR3 has 13 amino acids. Trimming shortened V by 6 bases and J by 8 bases, and 14 bases separated the two germline ends.

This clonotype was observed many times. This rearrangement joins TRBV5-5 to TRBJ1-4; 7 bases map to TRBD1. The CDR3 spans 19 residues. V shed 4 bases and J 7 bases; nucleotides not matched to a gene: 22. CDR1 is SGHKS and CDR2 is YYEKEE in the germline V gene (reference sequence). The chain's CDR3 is CASSRSPGTVEDAFEKLFF. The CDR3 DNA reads TGTGCCAGCAGCAGATCACCCGGGACAGTCGAAGACGCCTTTGAAAAACTGTTTTTT.

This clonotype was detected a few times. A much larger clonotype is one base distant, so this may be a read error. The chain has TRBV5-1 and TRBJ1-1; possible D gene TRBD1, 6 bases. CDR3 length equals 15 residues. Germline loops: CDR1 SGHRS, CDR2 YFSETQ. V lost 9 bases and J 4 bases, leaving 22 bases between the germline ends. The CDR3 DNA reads TGCGCCAACAGGGCCCTACAGGGAGTTGGCACTGAAGCTTTCTTT. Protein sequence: CANRALQGVGTEAFF.

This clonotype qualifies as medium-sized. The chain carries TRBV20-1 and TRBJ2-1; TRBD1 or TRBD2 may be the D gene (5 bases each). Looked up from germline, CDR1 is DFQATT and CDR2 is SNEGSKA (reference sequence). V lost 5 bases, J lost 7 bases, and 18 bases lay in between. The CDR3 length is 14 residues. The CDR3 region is CSASGTGEGNEQFF. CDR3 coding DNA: TGCAGTGCTTCCGGGACCGGAGAGGGTAATGAGCAGTTCTTC.

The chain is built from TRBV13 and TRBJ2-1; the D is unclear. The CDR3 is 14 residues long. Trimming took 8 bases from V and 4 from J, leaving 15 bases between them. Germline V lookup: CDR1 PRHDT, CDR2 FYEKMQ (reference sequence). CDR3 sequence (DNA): TGTGCCAGCTTAAACAACGCGAATTACAATGAGCAGTTCTTC. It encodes CASLNNANYNEQFF.

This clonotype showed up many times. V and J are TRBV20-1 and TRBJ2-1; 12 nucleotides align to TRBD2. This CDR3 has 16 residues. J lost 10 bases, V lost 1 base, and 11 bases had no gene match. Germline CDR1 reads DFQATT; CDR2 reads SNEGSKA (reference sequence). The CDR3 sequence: CSARVPVLAGGREQFF. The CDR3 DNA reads TGCAGTGCTAGAGTGCCGGTACTAGCGGGGGGCCGCGAGCAGTTCTTC.

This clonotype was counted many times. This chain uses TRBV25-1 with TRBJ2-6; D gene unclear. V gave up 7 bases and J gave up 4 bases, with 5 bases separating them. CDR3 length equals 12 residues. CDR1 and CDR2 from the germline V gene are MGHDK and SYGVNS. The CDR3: CASTAGANVLTF. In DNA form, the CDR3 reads TGTGCCAGCACGGCCGGGGCCAACGTCCTGACTTTC.

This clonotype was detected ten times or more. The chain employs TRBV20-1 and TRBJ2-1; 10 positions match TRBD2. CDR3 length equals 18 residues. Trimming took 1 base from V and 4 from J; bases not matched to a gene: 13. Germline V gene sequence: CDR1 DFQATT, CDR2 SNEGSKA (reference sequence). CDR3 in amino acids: CSARGLIPTSGTYNEQFF. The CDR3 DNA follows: TGCAGTGCTAGAGGGCTTATTCCTACTAGCGGGACTTACAATGAGCAGTTCTTC.

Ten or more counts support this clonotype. The CDR3 DNA follows: TGCAGTGCTAGAGGACTAGCGGGGGGTCGGGGGACGCAGTATTTT. Encoded protein: CSARGLAGGRGTQYF. The chain couples TRBV20-1 to TRBJ2-3, with TRBD2 matching 13 bases. The V gene end was trimmed by 1 base and the J gene end by 9 bases; junction bases not matched to a gene: 7. This CDR3 contains 15 residues. CDR1 and CDR2 from the germline V gene are DFQATT and SNEGSKA (reference sequence).

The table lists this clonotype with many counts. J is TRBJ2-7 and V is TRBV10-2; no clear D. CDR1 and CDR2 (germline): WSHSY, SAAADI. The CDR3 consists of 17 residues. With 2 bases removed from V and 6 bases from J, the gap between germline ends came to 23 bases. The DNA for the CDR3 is TGCGCCAGCAGTGAGCGGGCTGGAAGGGCCCGGGTAGGCGAGCAGTACTTC. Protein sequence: CASSERAGRARVGEQYF.

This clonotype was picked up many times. CDR3 sequence reads: CASSSGLAGGSDTQYF. The CDR3 DNA is TGCGCCAGCAGTTCTGGACTAGCGGGGGGGTCAGATACGCAGTATTTT. The chain employs TRBV5-1 and TRBJ2-3; 15 bases align to TRBD2. The germline V gene has CDR1 SGHRS and CDR2 YFSETQ. The CDR3 is 16 residues long. V shed 5 bases, J shed 4 bases, and the junction held 5 bases outside the gene matches.

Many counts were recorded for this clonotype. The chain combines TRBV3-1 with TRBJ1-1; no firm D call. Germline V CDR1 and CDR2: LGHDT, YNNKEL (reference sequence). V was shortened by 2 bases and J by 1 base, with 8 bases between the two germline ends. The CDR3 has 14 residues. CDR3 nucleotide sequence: TGTGCCAGCAGCCAAAGGGTCAGGAACACTGAAGCTTTCTTT. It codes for CASSQRVRNTEAFF. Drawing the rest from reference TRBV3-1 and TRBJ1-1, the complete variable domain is DTAVSQTPKYLVTQMGNDKSIKCEQNLGHDTMYWYKQDSKKFLKIMFSYNNKELIINETVPNRFSPKSPDKAHLNLHINSLELGDSAVYFCASSQRVRNTEAFFGQGTRLTVV.

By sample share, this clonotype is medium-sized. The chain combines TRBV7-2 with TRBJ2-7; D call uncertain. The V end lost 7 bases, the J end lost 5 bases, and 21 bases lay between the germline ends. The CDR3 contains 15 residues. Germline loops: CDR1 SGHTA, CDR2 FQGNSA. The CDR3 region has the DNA TGTGCCAGCACCATGAAACCGGGCCACGGAAACGAGCAGTACTTC. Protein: CASTMKPGHGNEQYF.

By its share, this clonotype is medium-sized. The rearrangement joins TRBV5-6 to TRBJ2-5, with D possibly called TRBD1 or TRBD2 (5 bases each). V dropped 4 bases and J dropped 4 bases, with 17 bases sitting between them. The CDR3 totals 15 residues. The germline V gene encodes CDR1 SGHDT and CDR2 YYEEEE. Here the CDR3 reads CASSPPDRGLETQYF. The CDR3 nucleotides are TGTGCCAGCAGCCCCCCTGACCGGGGCCTAGAGACCCAGTACTTC.

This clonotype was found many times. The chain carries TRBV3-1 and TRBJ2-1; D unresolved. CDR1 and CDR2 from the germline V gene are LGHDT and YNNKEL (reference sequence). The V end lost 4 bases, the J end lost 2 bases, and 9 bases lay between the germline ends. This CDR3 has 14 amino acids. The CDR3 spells CASSRKGTYNEQFF. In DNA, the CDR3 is TGTGCCAGCAGCCGGAAAGGGACCTACAATGAGCAGTTCTTC.

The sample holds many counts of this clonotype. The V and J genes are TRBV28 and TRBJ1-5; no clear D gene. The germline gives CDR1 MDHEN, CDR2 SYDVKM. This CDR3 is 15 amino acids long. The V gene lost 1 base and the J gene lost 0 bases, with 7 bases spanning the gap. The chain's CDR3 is CASSLSTDSNQPQHF. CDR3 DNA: TGTGCCAGCAGTTTATCCACTGATAGCAATCAGCCCCAGCATTTT.

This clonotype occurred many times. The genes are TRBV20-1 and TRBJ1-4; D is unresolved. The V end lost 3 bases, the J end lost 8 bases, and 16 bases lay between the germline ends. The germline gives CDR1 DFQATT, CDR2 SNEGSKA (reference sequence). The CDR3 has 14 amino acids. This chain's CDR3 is CSASSVTSDEKLFF. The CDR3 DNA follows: TGCAGTGCTAGTTCCGTGACAAGTGACGAAAAACTGTTTTTT.

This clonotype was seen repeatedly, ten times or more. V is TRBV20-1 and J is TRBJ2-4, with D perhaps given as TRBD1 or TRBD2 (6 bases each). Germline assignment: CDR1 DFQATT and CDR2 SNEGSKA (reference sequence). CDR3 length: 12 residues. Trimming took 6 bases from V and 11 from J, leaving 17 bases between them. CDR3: CSAHRGHSVQYF. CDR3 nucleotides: TGCAGTGCCCACCGGGGGCATTCTGTTCAGTACTTC.

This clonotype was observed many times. In DNA, the CDR3 is TGTGCCAGCAGCCAGCGACAGGCGGGGTCCCAAGAGACCCAGTACTTC. This gives the protein CASSQRQAGSQETQYF. J is TRBJ2-5 and V is TRBV7-2; the D call may be TRBD1 or TRBD2 (6 bases each). Trimming cost V 5 bases and J 1 base, with 17 bases left between them. The germline CDR1 and CDR2 sequences are SGHTA and FQGNSA. The CDR3 covers 16 residues.